This T cell receptor beta chain was sequenced during a study of T cell responses to AZD1222 COVID-19 vaccine. Profiled with immunoSEQ multiplex PCR; TCRdb holds only in-frame clones, not every one. Of roughly 150,000 clones in the sample, 90% to 95% were seen once. Germline values: CDR1 LNHDA, CDR2 SQIVND (reference sequence). Trimming stripped 6 bases from V and 0 bases from J, with 14 bases between. CDR3 size: 16 residues. The sample in question was peripheral blood, obtained 28 days after the second AZD1222 dose. The V gene is TRBV19, the J gene TRBJ1-4, with unresolved D. The source is an adult who received the AZD1222 COVID-19 vaccine. CDR3 amino acids: CASSEYLGPTNEKLFF. The CDR3 nucleotides read TGTGCCAGTAGCGAATACCTTGGACCAACTAATGAAAAACTGTTTTTT.